These 32 T cell receptor beta chains came from one sample sequenced in a study of metastatic and nonmetastatic thyroid tumors (dated by TCRdb to 2020 to 2021). Library preparation was by PCR. Sequencing used an Illumina HiSeq 4000. TCRdb reanalyzed the raw reads on its own, using fastp at Q25 for trimming and MiXCR for clone calling, and kept in-frame beta chains. Here the sample has 43,000 or so clones; roughly 15% occur a single time. The ten largest account for approximately 20% of the sample. Before undergoing thyroid surgery, none of the patients had been given any kind of treatment. The sequenced sample consisted of blood. The receptor source for this set is a female donor with papillary thyroid cancer or a benign thyroid nodule (not recorded which). Some clones in this sample may be carry-over from other donors' samples.

The chain links TRBV7-3 to TRBJ1-2; a possible D gene is TRBD1 (5 bases). The CDR3 totals 15 residues. Germline V CDR1 and CDR2: SGHTA, FQGTGA. V dropped 4 bases and J dropped 1 base, with 13 bases sitting between them. As DNA, the CDR3 is TGTGCCAGCAGCTCTTCCCCCACAGGTAACTATGGCTACACCTTC. This encodes CASSSSPTGNYGYTF.

This clone was detected many times. The gene calls are TRBV18 and TRBJ2-7; no clear D. The ends were cut back, 2 bases at V and 5 bases at J, with 7 bases in the middle. Germline CDR1 and CDR2: KGHSH and LQKENI. This CDR3 comprises 12 residues. CDR3 DNA: TGTGCCAGCTCACCAACCTGGCACGAGCAGTACTTC. The encoded protein is CASSPTWHEQYF.

V and J are TRBV19 and TRBJ2-2; D is undetermined. Germline values: CDR1 LNHDA, CDR2 SQIVND (reference sequence). The CDR3 length is 12 residues. The V gene lost 10 bases and the J gene lost 11 bases, with 17 bases spanning the gap. The CDR3 DNA is TGTGCCACCCTGGGTGGCCACTTCGAGCTGTTTTTT. This translates into CATLGGHFELFF.

The V call is TRBV7-2, the J call TRBJ2-2, with 12 bases fitting TRBD2. This CDR3 has 17 amino acids. Germline CDR1 SGHTA, CDR2 FQGNSA. The J segment lost 1 base and the V segment lost 3 bases, leaving 3 bases of the junction unmatched. CDR3 protein: CASSLATSGRNTGELFF. CDR3 in DNA: TGTGCCAGCAGCTTGGCGACTAGCGGGAGGAACACCGGGGAGCTGTTTTTT.

This clone has more than one count but fewer than ten. The gene calls are TRBV7-2 and TRBJ2-2; D unresolved. Germline V gives CDR1 SGHTA, CDR2 FQGNSA. This CDR3 region has 13 residues. V lost 1 base and J lost 6, with 6 bases in between. This CDR3 is CASSLGQSGELFF. CDR3 nucleotides: TGTGCCAGCAGCTTAGGGCAGTCCGGGGAGCTGTTTTTT.

This clone was seen ten or more times. This rearrangement joins TRBV27 to TRBJ2-7; D not resolved. The V gene's germline CDR1 is MNHEY and CDR2 SMNVEV (reference sequence). The CDR3 contains 13 residues. V lost 2 bases, J lost 4 bases, and 9 bases lay in between. CDR3 sequence reads: CASSLKRSYEQYF. In DNA, the CDR3 is TGTGCCAGCAGTTTAAAAAGATCTTACGAGCAGTACTTC.

There are many counts of this clone. The CDR3 DNA follows: TGCAGCGTTGAAGGCCTTAGCGGGACCTCCTACAATGAGCAGTTCTTC. Its translation is CSVEGLSGTSYNEQFF. The chain links TRBV29-1 to TRBJ2-1, with TRBD2 matching over 8 bases. The germline gives CDR1 SQVTM, CDR2 ANQGSEA. CDR3 length: 16 residues. V was clipped by 1 base and J by 0 bases; unmatched bases: 5.

The chain has TRBV10-3 and TRBJ1-3; D gene uncertain. The CDR3 runs to 14 residues. CDR1 and CDR2 from the germline V gene are ENHRY and SYGVKD. V dropped 4 bases and J dropped 2 bases, with 9 bases sitting between them. CDR3 region: CAISGSSPGNTIYF. CDR3 sequence (DNA): TGTGCCATCAGTGGATCCAGTCCTGGAAACACCATATATTTT.

This clone was detected only a few times. The chain recombines TRBV10-3 with TRBJ2-7; tentative D call: TRBD1 (6 bases). CDR1 is ENHRY and CDR2 is SYGVKD in the germline V gene. This CDR3 comprises 13 residues. The germline V and J ends were trimmed by 5 bases and 2 bases, with 10 bases remaining between them. CDR3 protein: CAISPGTTYEQYF. The CDR3 DNA follows: TGTGCCATCAGTCCCGGGACAACCTACGAGCAGTACTTC.

This clone was observed many times. The genes are TRBV6-1 and TRBJ1-4; possible D gene TRBD1, 6 bases. Trimming removed 8 bases from V and 0 bases from J, with 19 bases in between. The germline V gene encodes CDR1 MNHNS and CDR2 SASEGT. The CDR3 covers 17 residues. The CDR3 sequence: CASGLNREVATNEKLFF. The CDR3 DNA is TGTGCCAGCGGATTAAACAGGGAGGTCGCAACTAATGAAAAACTGTTTTTT.

Many counts were recorded for this clone. V is TRBV11-2 and J is TRBJ1-2; 8 positions match TRBD1. This CDR3 is built from 14 residues. Germline-derived CDR1 and CDR2 are SGHAT and FQNNGV. V was clipped by 5 bases and J by 5 bases; unmatched bases: 7. The CDR3 region has the DNA TGTGCCAGCAGCCCAGGACAGGGCGGGTATGGCTACACCTTC. As protein: CASSPGQGGYGYTF.

At least ten counts were recorded for this clone. The chain combines TRBV18 with TRBJ2-7, with 9 nucleotides matching TRBD1. The trim removed 3 bases at V and 1 base at J, leaving 1 base unmatched. From germline, CDR1 is KGHSH and CDR2 LQKENI. The CDR3 consists of 14 residues. The CDR3 region is CASSPDRGSYEQYF. Here the CDR3 DNA reads TGTGCCAGCTCACCCGACAGGGGGTCCTACGAGCAGTACTTC. Full variable domain (rest looked up from reference TRBV18 and TRBJ2-7): NAGVMQNPRHLVRRRGQEARLRCSPMKGHSHVYWYRQLPEEGLKFMVYLQKENIIDESGMPKERFSAEFPKEGPSILRIQQVVRGDSAAYFCASSPDRGSYEQYFGPGTRLTVT.

This clone was picked up many times. V gene TRBV30 combines with J gene TRBJ1-1; no clear D. The CDR3 loop spans 12 amino acids. V was clipped by 0 bases and J by 4 bases, with 6 bases between them. Germline values: CDR1 GTSNPN, CDR2 SVGIG (reference sequence). Written as DNA, the CDR3 is TGTGCCTGGAGTGTGGGAAGCACTGAAGCTTTCTTT. Translated: CAWSVGSTEAFF. The complete variable domain, with remaining parts taken from reference TRBV30 and TRBJ1-1, reads SQTIHQWPATLVQPVGSPLSLECTVEGTSNPNLYWYRQAAGRGLQLLFYSVGIGQISSEVPQNLSASRPQDRQFILSSKKLLLSDSGFYLCAWSVGSTEAFFGQGTRLTVV.

This clone was seen a single time. The chain recombines TRBV5-1 with TRBJ2-2; no clear D. CDR1 SGHRS and CDR2 YFSETQ come from the germline V gene. V was clipped by 4 bases and J by 1 base, with 11 bases between them. CDR3 size: 15 residues. CDR3 protein: CASSRGRLNTGELFF. CDR3 DNA: TGCGCCAGCAGCCGCGGACGGCTGAACACCGGGGAGCTGTTTTTT.

In this sample, this clone turned up many times. This sequence joins TRBV27 and TRBJ1-2; the match to TRBD1 covers 8 bases. After removal of 0 bases from V and 7 bases from J, the junction contained 4 bases not matched to a gene. Germline values: CDR1 MNHEY, CDR2 SMNVEV (reference sequence). The CDR3 is 14 amino acids. This chain's CDR3 is CASSLSQGASGYTF. The CDR3 DNA reads as TGTGCCAGCAGTTTATCGCAGGGGGCTAGTGGCTACACCTTC.

There are a few counts of this clone. A much larger clone lies a single base off, so this may be a read error. The chain carries TRBV6-1 and TRBJ1-4; D gene ambiguous. The CDR3 totals 14 residues. The germline gives CDR1 MNHNS, CDR2 SASEGT. Written as DNA, the CDR3 is TGTGCCAGCGGTGAACACCTCGGTAATGAAAAACTGTTTTTT. Translated, it gives CASGEHLGNEKLFF.

This clone was counted many times. The rearrangement links TRBV30 to TRBJ1-2, with no clear D. The CDR3 is 13 residues long. CDR1 GTSNPN and CDR2 SVGIG come from the germline V gene (reference sequence). Trimming removed 4 bases from V and 4 bases from J, with 13 bases in between. As DNA, the CDR3 is TGTGCCTGGATACGGACCTTTGGCTATGGCTACACCTTC. Protein sequence: CAWIRTFGYGYTF.

This clone was observed at least ten times. This rearrangement joins TRBV11-2 to TRBJ2-7; D may be TRBD1 (6 bases). CDR1 and CDR2 from the germline V gene are SGHAT and FQNNGV. Trimming removed 3 bases at V and 0 bases at J, with 18 bases between. CDR3 length equals 17 residues. The chain's CDR3 is CASSFKGTQFTSYEQYF. The CDR3 DNA sequence: TGTGCCAGCAGCTTCAAAGGGACACAATTTACCTCCTACGAGCAGTACTTC.

This chain connects TRBV6-5 to TRBJ2-1; 11 bases are shared with TRBD2. CDR1 is MNHEY, CDR2 SVGAGI, per germline. V gave up 6 bases and J gave up 3 bases; unmatched junction bases: 4. The CDR3 loop spans 15 amino acids. The CDR3 region is CASSYTSGSYNEQFF. The CDR3 nucleotides are TGTGCCAGCAGCTATACTAGCGGGAGCTACAATGAGCAGTTCTTC.

This clone appeared many times. The chain couples TRBV11-1 to TRBJ2-3; the match to TRBD2 covers 9 bases. The V segment lost 5 bases and the J segment 2 bases; nucleotides outside the gene matches: 14. The CDR3 is 18 residues long. The germline gives CDR1 SGHAT, CDR2 FQDESV (reference sequence). The CDR3 spells CASSRGLAGTLSTDTQYF. CDR3 DNA: TGTGCCAGCAGCCGTGGGCTAGCGGGGACTTTATCCACAGATACGCAGTATTTT.

There are many counts of this clone. The same CDR3 is also encoded by other DNA sequences in this sample. The chain has TRBV7-9 and TRBJ1-5; tentative D call: TRBD1 (5 bases). The germline gives CDR1 SEHNR, CDR2 FQNEAQ (reference sequence). The CDR3 runs 15 residues. The V end was cut by 0 bases, the J end by 4 bases, with 10 bases between. This CDR3 reads CASSLAQGPNQPQHF. CDR3 DNA sequence: TGTGCCAGCAGCTTAGCCCAGGGTCCAAATCAGCCCCAGCATTTT.

The genes are TRBV30 and TRBJ2-5, with 10 bases lining up with TRBD2. Germline loops: CDR1 GTSNPN, CDR2 SVGIG (reference sequence). The ends lost 4 bases at V and 4 bases at J; junction bases unmatched: 3. The CDR3 is 13 amino acids. CDR3 coding DNA: TGTGCCTGGACTAGCGGGAGTGGAGAGACCCAGTACTTC. Translated: CAWTSGSGETQYF.

The V gene is TRBV6-7, the J gene TRBJ1-6; 10 bases map to TRBD1. TRBV6-7 counts as an open reading frame of uncertain function. V shed 1 base and J 7 bases; nucleotides not matched to a gene: 10. The CDR3 has 18 residues. The CDR3 DNA sequence: TGTGCCAGCAGTTACTGCCGGTGGACAGGGGGGATAAATTCACCCCTCCACTTT. Encoded protein: CASSYCRWTGGINSPLHF.

This clone was seen repeatedly, ten times or more. This chain links TRBV10-3 with TRBJ1-2; D gene ambiguous. V shed 3 bases and J shed 2 bases, with 16 bases lying between them. The CDR3 is made up of 16 amino acids. Germline assignment: CDR1 ENHRY and CDR2 SYGVKD. The CDR3: CAISDLGLTSNYGYTF. The CDR3 DNA reads TGTGCCATCAGTGACTTGGGTTTGACTTCGAACTATGGCTACACCTTC.

Comments on this clone: A read error may explain this, as a much larger clone is one base away. V usage is TRBV5-1 and J usage is TRBJ1-1; 9 bases align to TRBD1. V shed 3 bases, J shed 7 bases, and the junction held 7 bases outside the gene matches. The CDR3 has 14 residues. Germline CDR1 and CDR2: SGHRS and YFSETQ. The CDR3 loop is CASSYDRGSSEAFF. The CDR3 region has the DNA TGCGCCAGCAGCTACGACAGGGGGTCTAGTGAAGCTTTCTTT.

This clone was picked up a small number of times. The sample has other DNA sequences that encode this CDR3 too. The chain employs TRBV10-3 and TRBJ2-5; TRBD1 is a possible D gene (6 bases). The germline gives CDR1 ENHRY, CDR2 SYGVKD. V lost 4 bases and J lost 4, with 19 bases in between. This CDR3 is 16 amino acids long. Written as DNA, the CDR3 is TGTGCCATCAGTGCCACCGGTACAGGGAGTGGAGAGACCCAGTACTTC. It yields the protein CAISATGTGSGETQYF.

Ten or more counts support this clone. This chain joins TRBV2 and TRBJ1-6, with unresolved D. Germline lookup yields CDR1 SNHLY and CDR2 FYNNEI. The ends were cut back, 7 bases at V and 9 bases at J, with 22 bases in the middle. The CDR3 is 16 residues long. The CDR3 sequence is CASNAGSGEKGSPLHF. The CDR3 bases are TGTGCCAGCAATGCGGGAAGTGGGGAAAAGGGTTCACCCCTCCACTTT. Supplemented by reference TRBV2 and TRBJ1-6, the full variable domain reads EPEVTQTPSHQVTQMGQEVILRCVPISNHLYFYWYRQILGQKVEFLVSFYNNEISEKSEIFDDQFSVERPDGSNFTLKIRSTKLEDSAMYFCASNAGSGEKGSPLHFGNGTRLTVT.

In its sample, this clone was seen many times. The sample carries other DNA sequences with the same CDR3. V and J are TRBV5-1 and TRBJ2-3; 10 positions agree with TRBD2. Germline V gives CDR1 SGHRS, CDR2 YFSETQ. J lost 1 base, V lost 7 bases, and 12 bases had no gene match. The length of the CDR3 is 17 residues. The CDR3 loop is CASSSLVGTSGTDTQYF. CDR3 sequence (DNA): TGCGCCAGCTCTAGCCTCGTAGGGACTAGCGGCACAGATACGCAGTATTTT.

This clone appeared a few times. One base away lies a much larger clone, so this may be a sequencing read error. The CDR3 nucleotides read TGTGCCAGCAGCTTAGAGCGGACTATCGGCGCCTACAATGAGCAGTTCTTC. It specifies CASSLERTIGAYNEQFF. J is TRBJ2-1 and V is TRBV11-1; D perhaps matches TRBD2 (6 bases). The CDR3 sequence is 17 residues long. V lost 1 base and J 2 bases, leaving 15 bases between the germline ends. Germline assignment: CDR1 SGHAT and CDR2 FQDESV (reference sequence).

With regard to this clone: A single base separates this from a much larger clone, so it may be a read error. In nucleotides, the CDR3 is TGCGCCAGCAGACCCCAAGGGGATGAGCAGTTCTTC. Protein: CASRPQGDEQFF. This chain uses TRBV4-1 with TRBJ2-1; a weak D match, TRBD1 (5 bases). The germline V gene has CDR1 MGHRA and CDR2 YSYEKL. Trimming shortened V by 6 bases and J by 8 bases, and 11 bases separated the two germline ends. The CDR3 length is 12 residues.

This clone was seen repeatedly, ten times or more. The rearrangement links TRBV27 to TRBJ2-3, with 9 bases matching TRBD2. V lost 4 bases, J lost 0 bases, and 5 bases stayed unmatched. The CDR3 length is 16 residues. The germline V gene encodes CDR1 MNHEY and CDR2 SMNVEV (reference sequence). The CDR3 protein is CASSSSTSGSTDTQYF. CDR3 sequence (DNA): TGTGCCAGCAGTTCCTCCACTAGCGGGAGCACAGATACGCAGTATTTT.

There are a few counts of this clone. The rearrangement joins TRBV7-8 to TRBJ1-2; maybe TRBD1 (5 bases). V was clipped by 2 bases and J by 1 base, with 11 bases between them. CDR3 length: 15 amino acids. The germline CDR1 and CDR2 sequences are SGHVS and FQNEAQ. This chain's CDR3 is CASSLQAQGNYGYTF. The CDR3 coding sequence is TGTGCCAGCAGCTTACAGGCCCAGGGTAACTATGGCTACACCTTC. Full variable domain (remainder filled in from reference TRBV7-8 and TRBJ1-2): GAGVSQSPRYKVAKRGQDVALRCDPISGHVSLFWYQQALGQGPEFLTYFQNEAQLDKSGLPSDRFFAERPEGSVSTLKIQRTQQEDSAVYLCASSLQAQGNYGYTFGSGTRLTVV.